A selection of T cell receptor beta chains follows, all from one sample in a study of blood T cell repertoires in COVID-19. The table came from immunoSEQ multiplex PCR; TCRdb's copy has only in-frame clones and leaves some out. There are over 200,000 clones in the sample; around nine tenths occur only once, and 10% to 12% lies in the top ten. Sequenced: PBMCs or T cells enriched from blood (not recorded which). The source is a man in his thirties or forties who had recovered from COVID-19. CDR3s include the opening cysteine and the closing phenylalanine or tryptophan. A D gene is named only where the DNA matches it firmly. Only some rows state a clone size, as once, few, many or a class for expanded clones.

>TRBD2|TRBJ2-1|TRBV15|.
CATSRDRTRPSNNEQFF
TGTGCCACCAGCAGAGATAGGACTAGGCCGTCCAACAATGAGCAGTTCTTC
>.|TRBJ2-2|TRBV9|.
CASSGSGHGELFF
TGTGCCAGCAGTGGGTCGGGTCACGGGGAGCTGTTTTTT
>TRBD1|TRBJ1-1|TRBV13|.
CASSFSRDSRGTEAFF
TGTGCCAGCAGCTTCTCACGGGACAGTCGGGGCACTGAAGCTTTCTTT
>.|TRBJ1-5|TRBV28|.
CASSPGQSNQPQHF
TGTGCCAGCAGTCCTGGACAGTCCAATCAGCCCCAGCATTTT
>.|TRBJ2-7|TRBV18|.
CASSLADIYEQYF
TGTGCCAGCTCACTAGCTGATATATACGAGCAGTACTTC
>.|TRBJ2-1|TRBV19|.
CASQKGDRFYNEQFF
TGTGCCAGCCAGAAGGGAGATAGGTTCTACAATGAGCAGTTCTTC
>.|TRBJ1-1|TRBV6-5|.
CASSYDVRQTEAFF
TGTGCCAGCAGTTACGACGTCAGGCAGACGGAAGCTTTCTTT
>TRBD1|TRBJ1-2|TRBV28|few
CASSPATGGGYTF
TGTGCCAGCAGTCCAGCAACAGGGGGTGGCTACACCTTC
>.|TRBJ1-5|TRBV19|.
CASKETEISNQPQHF
TGTGCCAGTAAGGAGACAGAGATTAGCAATCAGCCCCAGCATTTT
>TRBD2|TRBJ2-7|TRBV9|few
CASSVGGTSGYEQYF
TGTGCCAGCAGCGTAGGAGGGACTAGTGGCTACGAGCAGTACTTC
>.|TRBJ1-5|TRBV10-3|.
CAISESGLVVPQPQHF
TGTGCCATCAGTGAGTCGGGCCTGGTGGTACCCCAGCCCCAGCATTTT
>.|TRBJ1-1|TRBV27|.
CASSWGTTNTEAFF
TGTGCCAGCAGTTGGGGGACAACGAACACTGAAGCTTTCTTT
>TRBD1|TRBJ2-2|TRBV11-2|.
CASREQGAGMVTGELFF
TGTGCCAGCAGAGAACAGGGGGCCGGGATGGTCACCGGGGAGCTGTTTTTT
>.|TRBJ2-7|TRBV13|.
CASSLGILSYEQYF
TGTGCCAGCAGCTTAGGGATCCTAAGCTACGAGCAGTACTTC
>.|TRBJ1-6|TRBV6-5|.
CASDTSVYSPLHF
TGTGCCAGCGACACCTCCGTATATTCACCCCTCCACTTT
>.|TRBJ1-1|TRBV4-3|.
CASSQEWSPRKNTEAFF
TGCGCCAGCAGCCAAGAATGGTCCCCTAGGAAAAACACTGAAGCTTTCTTT
>TRBD1|TRBJ1-2|TRBV5-6|.
CASSLVAGGSYGYTF
TGTGCCAGCAGCTTGGTAGCAGGGGGAAGCTATGGCTACACCTTC
>TRBD1|TRBJ1-6|TRBV29-1|.
CSVQTGAGPLHF
TGCAGCGTGCAGACAGGGGCCGGGCCCCTCCACTTT
>.|TRBJ2-7|TRBV14|.
CASSQGLGARYEQYF
TGTGCCAGCAGCCAAGGTCTGGGGGCGCGTTACGAGCAGTACTTC
>.|TRBJ2-7|TRBV21-1|.
CASSTGTGSYEQYF
TGTGCCAGCAGCACCGGGACAGGGTCATACGAGCAGTACTTC
>.|TRBJ1-2|TRBV11-2|.
CASSLRGGYYGYTF
TGTGCCAGCAGCCTAAGGGGGGGATACTATGGCTACACCTTC
>TRBD2|TRBJ2-1|TRBV28|.
CASSLAGGYNEQFF
TGTGCCAGCAGTTTAGCGGGAGGGTACAATGAGCAGTTCTTC
>TRBD1|TRBJ1-1|TRBV11-1|once
CASSQGTGLGTEAFF
TGTGCCAGCAGCCAAGGGACAGGTCTGGGGACTGAAGCTTTCTTT
>.|TRBJ2-7|TRBV19|once
CASSFGAESFYEQYF
TGTGCCAGTAGTTTCGGAGCCGAATCTTTCTACGAGCAGTACTTC
>TRBD2|TRBJ2-7|TRBV7-2|.
CASSASSGGLYEQYF
TGTGCCAGCAGCGCCTCTAGCGGGGGTTTGTACGAGCAGTACTTC
>.|TRBJ2-5|TRBV24-1|.
CATSDLHPERETQYF
TGTGCCACCAGTGATTTACACCCGGAGAGAGAGACCCAGTACTTC
>TRBD1|TRBJ2-1|TRBV10-3|.
CAISEGTGINEQFF
TGTGCCATCAGTGAGGGGACAGGAATCAATGAGCAGTTCTTC
>TRBD1|TRBJ1-2|TRBV6-6|.
CASSPRIPLRDSYGYTF
TGTGCCAGCAGTCCCCGTATCCCCCTCCGGGACAGCTATGGCTACACCTTC
>.|TRBJ2-3|TRBV6-5|once
CASSPPGRRDTQYF
TGTGCCAGCAGCCCCCCGGGGAGGCGCGATACGCAGTATTTT
>TRBD1|TRBJ1-2|TRBV28|.
CASSPGTDYGYTF
TGTGCCAGCAGTCCCGGGACAGACTATGGCTACACCTTC
>TRBD1|TRBJ1-5|TRBV13|.
CASRKQGDANQPQHF
TGTGCCAGCAGAAAGCAGGGGGATGCCAATCAGCCCCAGCATTTT
>.|TRBJ2-2|TRBV9|.
CASSVVPRGGELFF
TGTGCCAGCAGCGTAGTTCCAAGAGGCGGGGAGCTGTTTTTT
>TRBD2|TRBJ2-2|TRBV6-5|.
CASSYGLAGVAGELFF
TGTGCCAGCAGTTACGGGCTAGCGGGAGTGGCCGGGGAGCTGTTTTTT
>.|TRBJ1-2|TRBV2|.
CASSEVAGNYGYTF
TGTGCCAGCAGTGAAGTCGCAGGCAACTATGGCTACACCTTC
>TRBD1|TRBJ2-7|TRBV28|few
CASSATGGPYEQYF
TGTGCCAGCAGCGCTACAGGGGGCCCTTACGAGCAGTACTTC
>.|TRBJ1-1|TRBV30|.
CAWSVGKGGEAFF
TGTGCCTGGAGTGTTGGTAAGGGCGGGGAAGCTTTCTTT
>TRBD2|TRBJ2-1|TRBV11-2|.
CASSLGAGDYNEQFF
TGTGCCAGCAGCTTAGGCGCGGGAGATTACAATGAGCAGTTCTTC
>.|TRBJ1-5|TRBV3-1/TRBV3-2|.
CASSQEGSNQPQHF
TGTGCCAGCAGCCAAGAGGGCAGCAATCAGCCCCAGCATTTT
>TRBD2|TRBJ2-2|TRBV28|.
CASSTWRTSGRDPNTGELFF
TGTGCCAGCAGCACATGGAGGACTAGCGGGAGGGACCCGAACACCGGGGAGCTGTTTTTT
>TRBD2|TRBJ2-5|TRBV18|.
CASSLQAGETQYF
TGTGCCAGCTCACTTCAAGCGGGGGAGACCCAGTACTTC
>.|TRBJ2-7|TRBV7-2|.
CASSLVGTRILEQYF
TGTGCCAGCAGCTTAGTGGGGACACGGATCCTCGAGCAGTACTTC
>.|TRBJ1-1|TRBV10-3|.
CAISGGGEAFF
TGTGCCATCAGTGGAGGGGGTGAAGCTTTCTTT
>.|TRBJ2-3|TRBV28|.
CASSSQGYSTDTQYF
TGTGCCAGCAGTTCCCAGGGTTATAGCACAGATACGCAGTATTTT
>.|TRBJ1-4|TRBV9|.
CASSVVAGEKLFF
TGTGCCAGCAGCGTGGTGGCGGGTGAAAAACTGTTTTTT
>.|TRBJ1-6|TRBV6-6|.
CASTLAGAVDSPLHF
TGTGCCAGCACTCTTGCGGGGGCCGTTGATTCACCCCTCCACTTT
>.|TRBJ2-7|TRBV28|.
CASSSHGPYEQYF
TGTGCCAGCAGTTCTCACGGTCCCTACGAGCAGTACTTC
>.|TRBJ2-1|TRBV28|.
CASRGTQGLPNLNEQFF
TGTGCCAGCAGGGGGACTCAAGGGCTCCCGAACCTCAATGAGCAGTTCTTC
>.|TRBJ1-3|TRBV4-1|few
CASSLSGRNSGNTIYF
TGCGCCAGCAGCCTAAGCGGACGGAACTCTGGAAACACCATATATTTT
>TRBD1|TRBJ2-2|TRBV6-4|.
CASSLDRGSGGELFF
TGTGCCAGCAGTCTGGACAGGGGGTCTGGCGGGGAGCTGTTTTTT
>.|TRBJ2-7|TRBV2|.
CASRGGAYEQYF
TGTGCCAGCAGAGGGGGGGCCTACGAGCAGTACTTC
>.|TRBJ1-4|TRBV5-5|.
CASSPLVTDEKLFF
TGTGCCAGCAGCCCTCTTGTGACAGATGAAAAACTGTTTTTT
>.|TRBJ2-7|TRBV27|.
CASRRGPLYEQYF
TGTGCCAGCAGACGGGGTCCCCTCTACGAGCAGTACTTC
>TRBD1|TRBJ1-4|TRBV4-2|.
CASSQVGTATNEKLFF
TGTGCCAGCAGCCAAGTAGGGACAGCAACTAATGAAAAACTGTTTTTT
>.|TRBJ2-7|TRBV19|.
CASSTHGTGSYEQYF
TGTGCCAGTAGTACCCATGGGACTGGCTCCTACGAGCAGTACTTC
>.|TRBJ1-6|TRBV9|once
CASSDGGRSPLHF
TGTGCCAGCAGCGACGGGGGTCGGTCACCCCTCCACTTT
>TRBD2|TRBJ2-1|TRBV5-1|.
CASSSGLAGINEQFF
TGCGCCAGCAGCTCGGGACTAGCGGGCATCAATGAGCAGTTCTTC
>.|TRBJ2-3|TRBV5-6|once
CASSLQPTDTQYF
TGTGCCAGCAGCTTACAGCCGACAGATACGCAGTATTTT
>.|TRBJ1-1|TRBV19|.
CASSTARYSEAFF
TGTGCCAGTAGTACCGCACGTTACAGTGAAGCTTTCTTT
>.|TRBJ1-5|TRBV19|.
CASRLNRQSNQPQHF
TGTGCCAGTAGGTTAAATCGACAGAGCAATCAGCCCCAGCATTTT